This TCR beta chain was captured in a study of response to subunit inactivated influenza vaccine (dated by TCRdb to 2017 to 2018). Context from the whole study: Deep quantitative T cell receptor repertoire profiling was used in the study to track responses to a trivalent subunit inactivated influenza vaccine.

General conclusions and limits of the study: The authors suggested that each seasonal influenza vaccination may recruit only a limited number of new T cells.

Note on this clonotype: This receptor's antigen is unknown. Base qualities are not at hand, and no much larger clone is one base apart.

V loses 0 bases, J loses 2 bases, and the germline ends lie 15 bases apart. CDR1 is given as SGHNT and CDR2 as YYREEE, both from the germline V gene (reference sequence). From the cysteine up to the phenylalanine, the CDR3 has a length of 16 residues. Left in the record is the CDR3 DNA by itself, 48 bases read in frame from the first base. The library was built by means of RT-PCR. Sequencing instrument: Illumina HiSeq 2500. TCRdb's own reprocessing of the public reads used fastp at Q25 and MiXCR and kept productive beta chains. All rows with the same CDR3 protein become a single entry with the most common DNA and genes. This sample comprises approximately 520,000 distinct CDR3 sequences, approximately 15% of them detected only once. The ten largest clones represent 2.5% to 3.5% of the sample.

The chain was built from TRBV5-4 and TRBJ2-7; the D segment might be TRBD1 or TRBD2, since each matches 5 bases. The receptor was derived from a man between 50 and 69 years old who received an inactivated influenza vaccine. Donor details come from another sample of the same person, matched by shared clones. Specimen: CD4+ T cells sorted from PBMCs, collected roughly 24 months after vaccination. The CDR3: CASSLAGASAAYEQYF. The sequenced DNA: TGTGCCAGCAGCTTGGCCGGGGCGTCCGCGGCCTACGAGCAGTACTTC.